The 15 T cell receptor beta chains below all came from one sample that was sequenced in a study of graft-versus-host responses after intestinal transplantation. Clones were sequenced by immunoSEQ multiplex PCR, and TCRdb holds only the in-frame ones, with some missing. The sample includes 10,000 to 15,000 clones, 93% of them seen just once. This material consisted of PBMCs, taken about 110 days after intestinal transplant. The receptor set was obtained from a human patient who received an intestinal transplant, so some T cells may come from the graft donor.

The CDR3 loop reads CASSLVVGGGKDNEQFF. Here the CDR3 DNA reads TGTGCCAGCAGCTTAGTAGTAGGAGGGGGGAAGGATAATGAGCAGTTCTTC. The chain combines TRBV7-9 with TRBJ2-1; D is perhaps TRBD1 or TRBD2 (6 bases each). CDR1 is SEHNR and CDR2 is FQNEAQ in the germline V gene (reference sequence). The V end lost 1 base, the J end lost 7 bases, and 20 bases lay between the germline ends. The CDR3 covers 17 residues.

The chain uses TRBV21-1 and TRBJ2-5; TRBD2 reflects the table's D call only, with no check against the DNA. TRBV21-1 is an annotated pseudogene. CDR3 size: 13 residues. The CDR3, as DNA: TGTGCCAGCAGCACAACTAGCGAAGAGACCCAGTACTTC. It translates to CASSTTSEETQYF.

The genes are TRBV21-1 and TRBJ1-5. TRBV21-1 is a pseudogene locus. This CDR3 contains 17 residues. The CDR3 here is CASSLRLLHWHHQPQHF. DNA of the CDR3: TGTGCCAGCAGCTTGCGTTTGCTACATTGGCATCATCAGCCCCAGCATTTT.

V gene TRBV19 combines with J gene TRBJ2-2; tentatively, D is TRBD1 (5 bases). Per germline, CDR1 LNHDA and CDR2 SQIVND (reference sequence). V lost 3 bases, J lost 1 base, and 6 bases lay in between. The CDR3 covers 14 residues. CDR3 nucleotides: TGTGCCAGTAGTATCACAGGGAACACCGGGGAGCTGTTTTTT. Protein product: CASSITGNTGELFF.

A note on this clone: Germline and junction disagree at one end, which may indicate a read error. The V gene is TRBV9, the J gene TRBJ2-1, with D possibly TRBD2 on 6 matching bases. The CDR3 runs to 17 residues. Germline CDR1 and CDR2: SGDLS and YYNGEE. The CDR3: CAGSHSGGQGSYNEQFF. CDR3 nucleotides: TGTGCCGGCAGCCACTCCGGGGGTCAAGGCTCCTACAATGAGCAGTTCTTC.

The V and J genes are TRBV7-9 and TRBJ2-7; maybe TRBD2 (5 bases). V lost 3 bases and J lost 2, with 11 bases in between. This CDR3 has 14 amino acids. Germline loops: CDR1 SEHNR, CDR2 FQNEAQ (reference sequence). CDR3 sequence (DNA): TGTGCCAGCAGCTTGGGAGAAGCGCCCTACGAGCAGTACTTC. It is translated as CASSLGEAPYEQYF.

The rearrangement joins TRBV7-2 to TRBJ1-2; 9 bases are shared with TRBD1. Per the germline V gene, CDR1 is SGHTA and CDR2 is FQGNSA. V lost 5 bases, J lost 2 bases, and 6 bases stayed unmatched. This CDR3 comprises 15 residues. The CDR3 loop reads CASSDPGQGNYGYTF. For the CDR3, the DNA is TGTGCCAGCAGCGACCCGGGACAGGGAAACTATGGCTACACCTTC.

The rearrangement joins TRBV18 to TRBJ1-3; TRBD1 is a possible D gene (6 bases). CDR1 is KGHSH and CDR2 is LQKENI in the germline V gene. This CDR3 spans 14 amino acids. Trimming removed 3 bases at V and 4 bases at J, with 10 bases between. CDR3 amino acids: CASSPRTVGNTIYF. CDR3 nucleotide sequence: TGTGCCAGCTCACCCCGGACAGTCGGAAACACCATATATTTT.

J is TRBJ2-3 and V is TRBV4-1; the D gene is possibly TRBD2 (6 bases). Germline CDR1 reads MGHRA; CDR2 reads YSYEKL. Trimming shortened V by 3 bases and J by 12 bases, and 16 bases separated the two germline ends. CDR3 length: 13 amino acids. CDR3 loop: CASSQSGLAEQYF. CDR3 DNA: TGCGCCAGCAGCCAGTCAGGGTTAGCGGAACAGTATTTT.

This chain joins TRBV19 and TRBJ1-1; the match to TRBD1 covers 7 bases. This CDR3 comprises 13 residues. V shed 3 bases and J 5 bases; nucleotides not matched to a gene: 3. Germline V gene data show CDR1 as LNHDA and CDR2 as SQIVND (reference sequence). The CDR3 loop is CASSIAGGTEAFF. The DNA of the CDR3 is TGTGCCAGTAGTATTGCAGGGGGGACTGAAGCTTTCTTT.

V is TRBV5-6 and J is TRBJ1-5, with D possibly TRBD1 on 5 matching bases. The CDR3 consists of 17 residues. Trimming took 2 bases from V and 7 from J, leaving 22 bases between them. Germline V CDR1 and CDR2: SGHDT, YYEEEE. CDR3 sequence: CASSFSRDLRFPQPQHF. CDR3 nucleotides: TGTGCCAGCAGCTTTTCTAGGGACCTACGCTTTCCCCAGCCCCAGCATTTT.

This clone showed up just once. The gene calls are TRBV5-8 and TRBJ2-7, with 8 bases fitting TRBD1. Unmatched junction bases numbered 7, after V lost 0 bases and J lost 5 bases. CDR1 is SGHTS, CDR2 YDEGEE, per germline. The CDR3 has 15 amino acids. The CDR3 region has the DNA TGTGCCAGCAGCTTGGGGGCAGGGGGCATCGACGAGCAGTACTTC. Its protein product is CASSLGAGGIDEQYF.

This rearrangement joins TRBV6-1 to TRBJ2-7; D remains ambiguous. V lost 6 bases and J 2 bases, leaving 8 bases between the germline ends. CDR1 and CDR2 (germline): MNHNS, SASEGT. The CDR3 extends over 12 amino acids. The chain's CDR3 is CASRRLPYEQYF. As DNA, the CDR3 is TGTGCCAGCAGGAGATTACCCTACGAGCAGTACTTC.

The chain is built from TRBV5-5 and TRBJ1-4, with 9 bases that match TRBD1. This CDR3 has 15 residues. The germline V gene has CDR1 SGHKS and CDR2 YYEKEE (reference sequence). V trimming: 4 bases; J trimming: 14 bases; junction bases outside the gene matches: 15. The CDR3 DNA is TGTGCCAGCAGCCCAACCCGGGACAGGGACTTTAATCTGTTTTTT. Protein product: CASSPTRDRDFNLFF.

This rearrangement joins TRBV5-1 to TRBJ2-7; 9 bases fit TRBD2. Losses at the gene ends were 4 bases for V and 4 bases for J; bases not matched to a gene: 6. Per the germline V gene, CDR1 is SGHRS and CDR2 is YFSETQ. The CDR3 is made up of 14 amino acids. The CDR3 sequence is CASSPGTSWYEQYF. CDR3 coding DNA: TGCGCCAGCAGCCCCGGGACTAGCTGGTACGAGCAGTACTTC.